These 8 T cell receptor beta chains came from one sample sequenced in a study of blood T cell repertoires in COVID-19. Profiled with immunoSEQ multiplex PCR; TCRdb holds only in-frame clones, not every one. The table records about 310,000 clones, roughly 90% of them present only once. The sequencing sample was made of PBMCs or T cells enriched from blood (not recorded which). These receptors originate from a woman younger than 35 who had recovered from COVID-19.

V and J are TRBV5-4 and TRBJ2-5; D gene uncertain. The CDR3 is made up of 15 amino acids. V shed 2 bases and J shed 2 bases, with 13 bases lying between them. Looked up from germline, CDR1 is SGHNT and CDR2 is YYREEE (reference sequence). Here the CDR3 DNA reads TGTGCCAGCAGCTTCTCTGTCCAACTACAAGAGACCCAGTACTTC. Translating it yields CASSFSVQLQETQYF.

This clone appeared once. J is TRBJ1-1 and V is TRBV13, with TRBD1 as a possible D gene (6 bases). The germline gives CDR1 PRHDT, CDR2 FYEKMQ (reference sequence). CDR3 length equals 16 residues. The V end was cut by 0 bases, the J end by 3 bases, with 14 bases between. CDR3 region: CASSLGPRQVDTEAFF. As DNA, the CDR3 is TGTGCCAGCAGCTTAGGTCCTAGACAGGTGGACACTGAAGCTTTCTTT.

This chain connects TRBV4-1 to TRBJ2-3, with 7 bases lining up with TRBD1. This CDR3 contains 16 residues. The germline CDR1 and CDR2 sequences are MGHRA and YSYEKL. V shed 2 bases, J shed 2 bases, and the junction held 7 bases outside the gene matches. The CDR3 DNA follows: TGCGCCAGCAGCCAACCCGGACAGGTCGACACAGATACGCAGTATTTT. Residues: CASSQPGQVDTDTQYF.

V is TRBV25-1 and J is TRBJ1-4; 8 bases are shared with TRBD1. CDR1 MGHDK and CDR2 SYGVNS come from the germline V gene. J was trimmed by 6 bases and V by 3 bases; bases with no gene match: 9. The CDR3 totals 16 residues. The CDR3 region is CASSDYGDRGYEKLFF. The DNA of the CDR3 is TGTGCCAGCAGTGATTATGGCGACAGGGGATATGAAAAACTGTTTTTT.

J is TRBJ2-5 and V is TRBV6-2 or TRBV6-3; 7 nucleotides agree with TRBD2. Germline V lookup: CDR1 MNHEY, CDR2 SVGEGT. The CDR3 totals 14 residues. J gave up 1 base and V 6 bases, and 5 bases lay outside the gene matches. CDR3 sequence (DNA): TGTGCCAGCAGCAACGGGGGGTTCCAAGAGACCCAGTACTTC. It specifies CASSNGGFQETQYF.

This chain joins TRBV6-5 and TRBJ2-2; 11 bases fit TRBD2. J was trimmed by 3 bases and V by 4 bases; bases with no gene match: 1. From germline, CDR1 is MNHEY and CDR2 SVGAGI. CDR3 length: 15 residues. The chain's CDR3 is CASSWGLADTGELFF. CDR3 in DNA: TGTGCCAGCAGTTGGGGACTAGCGGACACCGGGGAGCTGTTTTTT.

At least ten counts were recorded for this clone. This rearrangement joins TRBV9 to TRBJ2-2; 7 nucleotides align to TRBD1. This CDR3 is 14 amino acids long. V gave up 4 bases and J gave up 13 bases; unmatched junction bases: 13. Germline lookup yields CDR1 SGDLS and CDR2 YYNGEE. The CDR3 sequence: CASSIQGNGAALFF. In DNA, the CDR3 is TGTGCCAGCAGCATACAGGGGAACGGGGCCGCGCTGTTTTTT.

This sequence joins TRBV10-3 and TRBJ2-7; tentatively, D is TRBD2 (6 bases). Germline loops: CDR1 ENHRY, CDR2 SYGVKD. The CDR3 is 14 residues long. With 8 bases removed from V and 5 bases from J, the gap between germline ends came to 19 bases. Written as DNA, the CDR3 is TGTGCCATCCGGGGCGGGGCTTCAGGCCACGAGCAGTACTTC. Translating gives CAIRGGASGHEQYF.